The 5 T cell receptor beta chains given below trace back to one sample, sequenced in a study of beta chain features in type 1 diabetes. The authors reverse transcribed all of the isolated RNA, so sequencing captured expressed TCRB transcripts. Profiling relied on immunoSEQ multiplex PCR, and the TCRdb table lists in-frame clones only, not all of them. The sample carries under 200,000 clones, 9% to 10% recorded once. The sequenced material came from central memory CD4+ T cells from blood. These receptors were taken from a woman between 18 and 29 years old in good health.

The table lists this clone with a few counts. The chain recombines TRBV14 with TRBJ2-3; D might be TRBD2 (6 bases). CDR1 and CDR2 from the germline V gene are SGHDN and FVKESK. The CDR3 is 13 amino acids. Trimming left V 10 bases short and J 3 bases short, with 14 bases between. CDR3 sequence: CANPGEDTDTQYF. In DNA, the CDR3 is TGTGCCAACCCGGGAGAAGATACAGATACGCAGTATTTT.

The chain joins TRBV30 to TRBJ1-1; TRBD1 matches 7 bases. With V trimmed by 3 bases and J by 3 bases, 4 bases remained unmatched. The CDR3 runs 13 residues. Germline V gives CDR1 GTSNPN, CDR2 SVGIG (reference sequence). This CDR3 reads CAWSRGLDTEAFF. The CDR3 bases are TGTGCCTGGAGCAGGGGGTTGGACACTGAAGCTTTCTTT.

This clone was found many times. The chain joins TRBV2 to TRBJ2-7; 10 bases match TRBD1. The V gene's germline CDR1 is SNHLY and CDR2 FYNNEI. CDR3 length equals 14 residues. V was pared by 4 bases and J by 3 bases, with 3 bases of the junction left unmatched. For the CDR3, the DNA is TGTGCCAGCAGTGGGACAGGGGGACGCTACGAGCAGTACTTC. This translates into CASSGTGGRYEQYF.

The V gene is TRBV6-5, the J gene TRBJ1-4; D possibly corresponds to TRBD1 (5 bases). The CDR3 contains 13 residues. Germline V gives CDR1 MNHEY, CDR2 SVGAGI. V lost 6 bases, J lost 7 bases, and 12 bases lay in between. CDR3 in DNA: TGTGCCAGCAGGCTAGGGACTGGTGAAAAACTGTTTTTT. As protein: CASRLGTGEKLFF.

V is TRBV20-1 and J is TRBJ1-2; no reliable D call. V was cut by 3 bases and J by 7 bases, with 9 bases left in between. Germline lookup yields CDR1 DFQATT and CDR2 SNEGSKA (reference sequence). The CDR3 sequence is 11 residues long. CDR3 loop: CSARRVTGYTF. The DNA of the CDR3 is TGCAGTGCTAGGAGGGTAACTGGCTACACCTTC.